A selection of T cell receptor beta chains follows, all from one sample in a study of blood T cells in healthy people across ages. TCRdb ran MiXCR on the 5' RACE reads and lists one entry per CDR3 protein. The table shows about 770,000 distinct CDR3 sequences, with roughly 44% occurring only once. The specimen sequenced was blood. These receptors were taken from a man aged 60-69 years in good health. CDR3s include the opening cysteine and the closing phenylalanine or tryptophan. The D gene is left open where the match is weak.

cdr3_aa v_call d_call
CASSYSSASSGNTIYF TRBV6-6 .
CASSASGTSASYEQYF TRBV6-6 TRBD2
CASSFGSGYNEQFF TRBV5-1 .
CASSLVPGPSSYGHTF TRBV12-3/TRBV12-4 .
CASSLGVQGRTGELFF TRBV7-2 .
CASGVAGRYEQYF TRBV27 TRBD2
CSARGIGWNSPLHF TRBV20-1 .
CASSELWGSTDTQYF TRBV25-1 .
CASSLTTDRANTGELFF TRBV7-3 TRBD1
CASSLRGGIYNEQYF TRBV7-2 TRBD1
CASSYAVGGAQNIQYF TRBV6-6 .
CASSLGQGGPSETQYF TRBV18 TRBD1
CASSSDASNGYTF TRBV6-6 .
CASTVGGASTDTQYF TRBV12-3/TRBV12-4 TRBD2
CSATNWVVLDTQYF TRBV20-1 .
CASSGAGVDEQYF TRBV21-1 .
CASRTSGTATDTQYF TRBV5-4 TRBD1
CASSLWDRASTDTQYF TRBV28 TRBD1
CASSFVTGNARGEQYF TRBV7-9 .
CASRGDRVLRETQYF TRBV12-3/TRBV12-4 TRBD1
CASSSRGGAGETQYF TRBV5-5 .
CASSSIQGSEQFF TRBV6-2/TRBV6-3 TRBD1
CAWSVRGRAGGYTF TRBV30 .
CASSLESGEQFF TRBV5-1 .
CSARVRAGTLGLETQYF TRBV20-1 TRBD2
CASSVVWGTDTQYF TRBV9 .
CASTPTGTAKNIQYF TRBV7-2 .
CATSTHMKGQVDGYTF TRBV15 .
CASSPDRGTGGYTF TRBV5-1 TRBD1
CASSQDGTGGLITDTQYF TRBV4-3 TRBD1
CRGGEPNYGYTF TRBV20-1 .
CASSNLGGTWYNEQYF TRBV7-2 .
CASSVGGSYNEQFF TRBV9 .
CASSPGLHYEQYF TRBV7-8 .
CASTPGLDYEQYF TRBV12-3/TRBV12-4 .
CASGKLDRAEQYF TRBV6-2/TRBV6-3 TRBD1
CASSSGTPIDTQYF TRBV7-8 .
CASSYSGEDNQPQHF TRBV6-6 .
CASSFRVEQWAGEQFF TRBV11-2 .
CACSETVNTEAFF TRBV7-9 .
CASSYSWGSEQYF TRBV6-5 .
CATSGGTSGFVGITDTQYF TRBV15 TRBD2
CASSPGGAGTLQHQYF TRBV4-1 .
CASSEGLAGAYNEQFF TRBV9 TRBD2
CASSVVAGRTDEQFF TRBV9 .
CASSQARGENTIYF TRBV4-3 .
CASPQQGALYEQYF TRBV6-5 TRBD1
CVSGYLPRAHNEQFF TRBV12-5 .
CASRLQGKETLYF TRBV3-1 .
CASGLRMNTEAFF TRBV7-2 .
CASSLGISGLYSYNEQFF TRBV7-9 .
CASSTGPMDEQYF TRBV11-2 .
CASSPFVGSEAFF TRBV7-9 .
CASSGLAGGPFEQFF TRBV11-2 TRBD2
CASIPRAGGDEQYF TRBV6-1 .